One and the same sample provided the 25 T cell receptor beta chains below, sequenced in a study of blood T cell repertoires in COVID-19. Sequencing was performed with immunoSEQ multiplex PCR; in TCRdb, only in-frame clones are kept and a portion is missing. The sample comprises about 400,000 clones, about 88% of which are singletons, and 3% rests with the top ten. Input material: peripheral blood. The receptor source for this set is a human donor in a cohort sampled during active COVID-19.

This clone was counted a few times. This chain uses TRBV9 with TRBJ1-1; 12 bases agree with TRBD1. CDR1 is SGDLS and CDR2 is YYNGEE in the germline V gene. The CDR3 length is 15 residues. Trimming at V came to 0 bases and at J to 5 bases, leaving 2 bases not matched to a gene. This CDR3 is CASSVAGQGATEAFF. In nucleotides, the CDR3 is TGTGCCAGCAGCGTAGCGGGACAGGGGGCGACTGAAGCTTTCTTT.

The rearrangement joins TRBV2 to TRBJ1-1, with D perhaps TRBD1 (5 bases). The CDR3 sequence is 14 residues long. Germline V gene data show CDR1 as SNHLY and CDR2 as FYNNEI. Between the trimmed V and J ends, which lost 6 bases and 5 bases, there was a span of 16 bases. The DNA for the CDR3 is TGTGCCAGCAGCTTCCAGGGTCGGGGGACTGAAGCTTTCTTT. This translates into CASSFQGRGTEAFF.

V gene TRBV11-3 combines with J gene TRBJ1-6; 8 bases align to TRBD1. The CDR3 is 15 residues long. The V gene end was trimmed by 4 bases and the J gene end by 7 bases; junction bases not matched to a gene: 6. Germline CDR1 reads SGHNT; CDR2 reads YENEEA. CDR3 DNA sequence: TGTGCCAGCAGCTCGGGGACAGGCGGCAATTCACCCCTCCACTTT. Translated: CASSSGTGGNSPLHF. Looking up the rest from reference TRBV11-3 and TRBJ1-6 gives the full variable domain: EAGVVQSPRYKIIEKKQPVAFWCNPISGHNTLYWYLQNLGQGPELLIRYENEEAVDDSQLPKDRFSAERLKGVDSTLKIQPAELGDSAVYLCASSSGTGGNSPLHFGNGTRLTVT.

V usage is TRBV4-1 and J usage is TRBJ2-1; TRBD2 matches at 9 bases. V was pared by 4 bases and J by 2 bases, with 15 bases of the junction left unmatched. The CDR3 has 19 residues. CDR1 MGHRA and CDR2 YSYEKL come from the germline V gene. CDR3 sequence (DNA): TGCGCCAGCAGCCGCGCGGCCAGACCGGGACTAGCCCCCTACAATGAGCAGTTCTTC. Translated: CASSRAARPGLAPYNEQFF.

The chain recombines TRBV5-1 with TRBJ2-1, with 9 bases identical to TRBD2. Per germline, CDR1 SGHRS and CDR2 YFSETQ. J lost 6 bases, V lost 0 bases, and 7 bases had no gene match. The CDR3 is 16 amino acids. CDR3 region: CASSLGAAGGFNEQFF. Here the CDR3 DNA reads TGCGCCAGCAGCTTGGGAGCTGCGGGGGGGTTCAATGAGCAGTTCTTC.

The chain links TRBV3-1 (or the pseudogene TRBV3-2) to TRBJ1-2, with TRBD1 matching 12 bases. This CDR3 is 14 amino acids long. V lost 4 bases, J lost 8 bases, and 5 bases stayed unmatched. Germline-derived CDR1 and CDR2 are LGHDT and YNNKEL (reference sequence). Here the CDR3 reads CASSPGQGAGGYTF. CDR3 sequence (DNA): TGTGCCAGCAGCCCGGGACAGGGGGCGGGAGGCTACACCTTC.

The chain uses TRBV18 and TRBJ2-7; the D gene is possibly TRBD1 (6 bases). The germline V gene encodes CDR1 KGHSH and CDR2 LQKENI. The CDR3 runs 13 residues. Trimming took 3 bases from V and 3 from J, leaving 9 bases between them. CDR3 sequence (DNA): TGTGCCAGCTCACCCCTGGACAGCTACGAGCAGTACTTC. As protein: CASSPLDSYEQYF.

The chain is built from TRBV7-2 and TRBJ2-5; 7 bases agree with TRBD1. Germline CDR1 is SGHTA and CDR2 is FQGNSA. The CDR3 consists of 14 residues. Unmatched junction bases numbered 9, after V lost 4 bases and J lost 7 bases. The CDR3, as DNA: TGTGCCAGCAGCTCGGGACAGCCAAGGGGGACCCAGTACTTC. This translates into CASSSGQPRGTQYF.

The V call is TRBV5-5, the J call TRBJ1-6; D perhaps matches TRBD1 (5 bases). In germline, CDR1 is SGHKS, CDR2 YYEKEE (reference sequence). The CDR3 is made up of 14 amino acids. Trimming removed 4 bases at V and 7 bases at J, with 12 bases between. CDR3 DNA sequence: TGTGCCAGCAGCCTTCGGCAGGGCAATTCACCCCTCCACTTT. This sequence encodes CASSLRQGNSPLHF.

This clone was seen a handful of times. CDR3 in DNA: TGCGCCAGCAGCTTGGTAGCAGGGAAGCCCTACGAGCAGTACTTC. As protein: CASSLVAGKPYEQYF. This rearrangement joins TRBV5-1 to TRBJ2-7, with D perhaps matching TRBD1 (5 bases). The CDR3 length is 15 residues. V gave up 0 bases and J gave up 2 bases, with 12 bases separating them. The V gene's germline CDR1 is SGHRS and CDR2 YFSETQ.

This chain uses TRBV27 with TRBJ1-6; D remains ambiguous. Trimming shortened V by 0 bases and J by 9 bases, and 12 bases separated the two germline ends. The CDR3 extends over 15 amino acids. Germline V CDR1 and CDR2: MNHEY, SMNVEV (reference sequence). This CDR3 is CASSLSSPEASPLHF. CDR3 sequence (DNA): TGTGCCAGCAGTTTATCGTCACCCGAGGCTTCACCCCTCCACTTT.

The CDR3 reads CASSPLLAGDPETQYF. The CDR3 bases are TGCGCCAGCAGCCCGCTGCTAGCGGGAGACCCAGAGACCCAGTACTTC. The V call is TRBV5-1, the J call TRBJ2-5; 10 nucleotides agree with TRBD2. The germline V gene encodes CDR1 SGHRS and CDR2 YFSETQ. The CDR3 spans 16 residues. Trimming took 4 bases from V and 4 from J; bases not matched to a gene: 10.

The CDR3 DNA reads TGTGCCAGCGCTCCCGACTACCTAGGGCCGGGCACTGAAGCTTTCTTT. Translation gives CASAPDYLGPGTEAFF. The chain employs TRBV18 and TRBJ1-1; unclear D gene. Trimming left V 8 bases short and J 4 bases short, with 23 bases between. The germline V gene encodes CDR1 KGHSH and CDR2 LQKENI. The CDR3 extends over 16 amino acids.

CDR3 sequence (DNA): TGTGCCAGCAGTTCCTCTGACAGCGATGGACCCCAGCATTTT. This codes for CASSSSDSDGPQHF. This chain uses TRBV6-5 with TRBJ1-5; D possibly corresponds to TRBD1 (5 bases). The CDR3 has 14 residues. Looked up from germline, CDR1 is MNHEY and CDR2 is SVGAGI. Trimming shortened V by 4 bases and J by 10 bases, and 17 bases separated the two germline ends.

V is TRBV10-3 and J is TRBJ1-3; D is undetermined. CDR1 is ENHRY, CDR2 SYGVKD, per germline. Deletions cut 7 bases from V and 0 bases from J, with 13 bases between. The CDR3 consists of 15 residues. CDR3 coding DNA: TGTGCCATCACCCCCGATCCGAGCTCTGGAAACACCATATATTTT. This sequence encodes CAITPDPSSGNTIYF.

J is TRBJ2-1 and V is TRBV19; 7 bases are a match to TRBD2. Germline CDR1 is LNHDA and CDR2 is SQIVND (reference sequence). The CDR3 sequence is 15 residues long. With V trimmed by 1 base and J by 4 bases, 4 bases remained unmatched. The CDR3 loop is CASSIVGGNYNEQFF. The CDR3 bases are TGTGCCAGTAGTATAGTGGGGGGGAATTACAATGAGCAGTTCTTC.

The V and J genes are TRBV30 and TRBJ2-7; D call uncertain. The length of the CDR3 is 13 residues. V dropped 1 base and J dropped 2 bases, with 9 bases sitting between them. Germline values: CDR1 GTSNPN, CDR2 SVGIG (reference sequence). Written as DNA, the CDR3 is TGTGCCTGGAGTGGTCAGGTAACCTACGAGCAGTACTTC. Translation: CAWSGQVTYEQYF. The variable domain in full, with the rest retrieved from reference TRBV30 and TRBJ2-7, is SQTIHQWPATLVQPVGSPLSLECTVEGTSNPNLYWYRQAAGRGLQLLFYSVGIGQISSEVPQNLSASRPQDRQFILSSKKLLLSDSGFYLCAWSGQVTYEQYFGPGTRLTVT.

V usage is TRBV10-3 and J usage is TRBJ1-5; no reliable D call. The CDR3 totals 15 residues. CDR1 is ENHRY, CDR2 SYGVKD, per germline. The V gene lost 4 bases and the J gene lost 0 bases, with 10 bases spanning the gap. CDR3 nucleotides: TGTGCCATCAGTGCATCGGGAAATAGCAATCAGCCCCAGCATTTT. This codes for CAISASGNSNQPQHF.

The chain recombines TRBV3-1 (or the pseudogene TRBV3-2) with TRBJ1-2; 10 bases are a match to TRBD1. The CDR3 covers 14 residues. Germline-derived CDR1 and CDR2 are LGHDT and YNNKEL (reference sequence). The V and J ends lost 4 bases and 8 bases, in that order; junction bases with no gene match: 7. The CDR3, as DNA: TGTGCCAGCAGCCCTCGACAGGGGGCGCGCGGCTACACCTTC. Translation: CASSPRQGARGYTF.

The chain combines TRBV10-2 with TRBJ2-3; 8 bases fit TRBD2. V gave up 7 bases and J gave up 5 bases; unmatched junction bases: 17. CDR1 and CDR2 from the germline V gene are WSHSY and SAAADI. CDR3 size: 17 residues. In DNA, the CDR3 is TGCGCCAGCATGAGGCTAGCGGGTCTGTATCAGGAAGATACGCAGTATTTT. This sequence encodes CASMRLAGLYQEDTQYF.

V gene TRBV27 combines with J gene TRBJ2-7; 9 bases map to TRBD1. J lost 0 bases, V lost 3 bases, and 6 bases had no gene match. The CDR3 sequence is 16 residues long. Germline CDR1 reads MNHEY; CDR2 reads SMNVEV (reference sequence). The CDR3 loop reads CASSLDGTGSSYEQYF. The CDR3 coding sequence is TGTGCCAGCAGTTTGGATGGGACAGGGAGCTCCTACGAGCAGTACTTC.

CDR3 coding DNA: TGTGCCAGCTGCCCCAGGGTGATGGAGACCCAGTACTTC. Translated: CASCPRVMETQYF. V gene TRBV6-6 combines with J gene TRBJ2-5, with D possibly being TRBD1 (5 bases). Germline V CDR1 and CDR2: MNHNY, SVGAGI (reference sequence). Trimming pared 8 bases from V and 5 bases from J, leaving 15 bases between. CDR3 length: 13 amino acids.

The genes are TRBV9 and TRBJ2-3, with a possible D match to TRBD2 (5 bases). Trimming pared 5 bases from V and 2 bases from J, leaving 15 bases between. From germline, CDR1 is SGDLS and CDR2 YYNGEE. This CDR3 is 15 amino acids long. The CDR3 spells CASSIATTTTDTQYF. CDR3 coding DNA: TGTGCCAGCAGTATAGCGACTACCACCACAGATACGCAGTATTTT.

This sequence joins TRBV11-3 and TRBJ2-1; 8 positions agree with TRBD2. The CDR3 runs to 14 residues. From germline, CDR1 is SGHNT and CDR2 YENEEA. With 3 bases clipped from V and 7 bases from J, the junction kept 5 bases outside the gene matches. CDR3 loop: CASSFGGRLNEQFF. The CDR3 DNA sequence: TGTGCCAGCAGCTTTGGCGGGAGGTTGAATGAGCAGTTCTTC.

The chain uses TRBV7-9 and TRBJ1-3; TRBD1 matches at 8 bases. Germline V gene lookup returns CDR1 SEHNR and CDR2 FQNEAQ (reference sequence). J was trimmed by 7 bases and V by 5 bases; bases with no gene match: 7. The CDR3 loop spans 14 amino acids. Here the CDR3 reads CASSGWTGWNTIYF. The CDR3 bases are TGTGCCAGCAGCGGATGGACAGGGTGGAACACCATATATTTT.